These 11 T cell receptor beta chains share one sample of origin, sequenced in a study of T cell changes during pregnancy in multiple sclerosis. The data were produced by immunoSEQ multiplex PCR, yet TCRdb's version contains in-frame clones alone and is incomplete. The sample lists 25,000 to 35,000 clones, approximately 92% occurring once. The sequencing used CD8+ T cells from peripheral blood mononuclear cells, collected before pregnancy. Receptors originate from a female donor with multiple sclerosis, enrolled in a pregnancy study.

This clone showed up just once. The CDR3 loop is CASSKGQGRPNTEAFF. In nucleotides, the CDR3 is TGTGCCAGCAGCAAAGGACAAGGCAGACCTAACACTGAAGCTTTCTTT. The V gene is TRBV21-1, the J gene TRBJ1-1; TRBD1, the D gene given by the table, was not confirmed from the DNA. TRBV21-1 is classified as a pseudogene. The CDR3 totals 16 residues.

The chain has TRBV9 and TRBJ2-7; the D gene is possibly TRBD1 (5 bases). Germline V gene data show CDR1 as SGDLS and CDR2 as YYNGEE. This CDR3 spans 11 amino acids. V shed 3 bases and J shed 7 bases, with 8 bases lying between them. The CDR3 region has the DNA TGTGCCAGCAGCGAGGGGAATGAGCAGTACTTC. Protein sequence: CASSEGNEQYF.

The chain carries TRBV6-5 and TRBJ2-5; maybe TRBD2 (6 bases). The CDR3 is made up of 11 amino acids. V was trimmed by 11 bases and J by 5 bases, leaving 12 bases between them. Germline CDR1 is MNHEY and CDR2 is SVGAGI. The CDR3 loop reads CAAGLWETQYF. The CDR3 DNA sequence: TGTGCCGCGGGATTGTGGGAGACCCAGTACTTC.

The chain has TRBV27 and TRBJ2-7; TRBD1 might be the D (5 bases). The germline gives CDR1 MNHEY, CDR2 SMNVEV (reference sequence). V lost 2 bases, J lost 0 bases, and 11 bases lay in between. This CDR3 has 15 amino acids. The CDR3 DNA reads TGTGCCAGCAGTTTAAAGGGGCGAAACTCCTACGAGCAGTACTTC. This gives the protein CASSLKGRNSYEQYF.

The chain couples TRBV5-1 to TRBJ1-3, with D perhaps TRBD1 (6 bases). The CDR3 is made up of 15 amino acids. Germline-derived CDR1 and CDR2 are SGHRS and YFSETQ. V was clipped by 2 bases and J by 4 bases, with 13 bases between them. The CDR3 is CASSFGQFEGNTIYF. In nucleotides, the CDR3 is TGCGCCAGCAGCTTTGGACAGTTCGAGGGAAACACCATATATTTT.

The chain combines TRBV5-6 with TRBJ1-4; D remains ambiguous. Germline assignment: CDR1 SGHDT and CDR2 YYEEEE. The CDR3 totals 16 residues. The V gene lost 0 bases and the J gene lost 11 bases, with 20 bases spanning the gap. DNA for the CDR3: TGTGCCAGCAGCTTGGCTTCGGGAGATAAACTGGGCAAACTGTTTTTT. Translation: CASSLASGDKLGKLFF.

V gene TRBV4-3 combines with J gene TRBJ1-6, with 7 bases matching TRBD1. Germline lookup yields CDR1 LGHNA and CDR2 YSLEER. This CDR3 spans 17 amino acids. Unmatched junction bases numbered 10, after V lost 0 bases and J lost 8 bases. CDR3 sequence reads: CASSQDLGRGTDSPLHF. The CDR3 bases are TGCGCCAGCAGCCAAGATTTAGGCAGGGGGACCGATTCACCCCTCCACTTT.

The gene calls are TRBV6-5 and TRBJ2-1; TRBD2 aligns across 8 bases. Germline CDR1 and CDR2: MNHEY and SVGAGI. V was clipped by 3 bases and J by 7 bases; unmatched bases: 8. This CDR3 has 15 residues. The CDR3 nucleotides are TGTGCCAGCAGTTATCGCGGGGGGAGTGGAAATGAGCAGTTCTTC. This encodes CASSYRGGSGNEQFF.

The chain links TRBV23-1 to TRBJ1-5; 9 bases are shared with TRBD1. TRBV23-1 qualifies as an ORF whose function is uncertain. The CDR3 totals 19 residues. Losses at the gene ends were 3 bases for V and 0 bases for J; bases not matched to a gene: 12. This CDR3 is CASSHPDRGQINSNQPQHF. Here the CDR3 DNA reads TGCGCCAGCAGTCACCCGGACAGGGGCCAAATTAATAGCAATCAGCCCCAGCATTTT.

This clone occurred once. The V call is TRBV2, the J call TRBJ2-5; 9 nucleotides agree with TRBD1. V dropped 6 bases and J dropped 1; count of bases not matched to a gene: 6. The CDR3 spans 15 residues. CDR1 is SNHLY and CDR2 is FYNNEI in the germline V gene. The CDR3 region has the DNA TGTGCCAGCAGGGACCGGGACAGGGCCCAAGAGACCCAGTACTTC. As protein: CASRDRDRAQETQYF.

DNA for the CDR3: TGTGCCACCAGCAGAGATCTAGGGGGCAATCAGCCCCAGCATTTT. It specifies CATSRDLGGNQPQHF. The V call is TRBV15, the J call TRBJ1-5, with a weak D call TRBD1 (5 bases). The CDR3 loop spans 15 amino acids. Germline assignment: CDR1 LNHNV and CDR2 YYDKDF (reference sequence). V was pared by 0 bases and J by 2 bases, with 8 bases between. Full variable domain (outside the CDR3, taken from reference TRBV15 and TRBJ1-5): DAMVIQNPRYQVTQFGKPVTLSCSQTLNHNVMYWYQQKSSQAPKLLFHYYDKDFNNEADTPDNFQSRRPNTSFCFLDIRSPGLGDTAMYLCATSRDLGGNQPQHFGDGTRLSIL.